The 24 T cell receptor beta chains listed next were all sequenced from one sample in a study of beta chain features in type 1 diabetes. Expressed TCRB transcripts were sequenced because the entire RNA isolate underwent reverse transcription. Using immunoSEQ multiplex PCR, the repertoire was profiled, and TCRdb retains in-frame clones only, with some absent. This sample yields 600,000 or so clones, of which around 15% are seen a single time; 0.04% belongs to the top ten. Study conclusions and caveats: Type 1 diabetes patients showed a moderate but significant shortening of TCRB CDR3s in all four CD4+ subsets.

No antigens are known for them. The sequenced sample consisted of naive CD4+ T cells from blood. These TCRs come from a man younger than 35 with type 1 diabetes.

Worth noting for this clone: In the same sample, other DNA sequences code for this CDR3. J is TRBJ1-3 and V is TRBV7-2; D is undetermined. Germline CDR1 SGHTA, CDR2 FQGNSA. Trimming stripped 5 bases from V and 1 base from J, with 9 bases between. The CDR3 consists of 14 residues. The CDR3 region is CASSLGGSGNTIYF. For the CDR3, the DNA is TGTGCCAGCAGCCTAGGAGGGTCTGGAAACACCATATATTTT.

This clone was found a few times. The chain has TRBV2 and TRBJ1-2, with a possible D match to TRBD1 (5 bases). V was pared by 6 bases and J by 3 bases, with 11 bases between. Germline CDR1 reads SNHLY; CDR2 reads FYNNEI. The CDR3 consists of 13 residues. CDR3 region: CASRLTVDYGYTF. The CDR3 DNA reads TGTGCCAGCAGGCTGACAGTCGACTATGGCTACACCTTC.

Comments on this clone: An end of the junction differs from the germline gene, which may be a read error. The rearrangement uses TRBV20-1 and TRBJ2-7; no clear D gene. The CDR3 is 11 residues long. Germline loops: CDR1 DFQATT, CDR2 SNEGSKA (reference sequence). This CDR3 reads CSASPPGRSDF. The DNA for the CDR3 is TGCAGTGCTAGCCCTCCCGGGCGGTCGGACTTC.

The gene calls are TRBV7-9 and TRBJ1-6; 7 bases agree with TRBD1. Losses at the gene ends were 3 bases for V and 8 bases for J; bases not matched to a gene: 7. CDR1 SEHNR and CDR2 FQNEAQ come from the germline V gene (reference sequence). The CDR3 is 15 amino acids. CDR3 DNA: TGTGCCAGCAGCTTCGGCAGGGGGACGGATTCACCCCTCCACTTT. The encoded protein is CASSFGRGTDSPLHF. Filled out from reference TRBV7-9 and TRBJ1-6, the complete variable domain reads DTGVSQNPRHKITKRGQNVTFRCDPISEHNRLYWYRQTLGQGPEFLTYFQNEAQLEKSRLLSDRFSAERPKGSFSTLEIQRTEQGDSAMYLCASSFGRGTDSPLHFGNGTRLTVT.

The rearrangement joins TRBV14 to TRBJ1-5; no clear D gene. Per germline, CDR1 SGHDN and CDR2 FVKESK. Trimming stripped 5 bases from V and 4 bases from J, with 6 bases between. The CDR3 length is 12 residues. The CDR3 DNA sequence: TGTGCCAGCAGCGCCCAAAATCAGCCCCAGCATTTT. Protein: CASSAQNQPQHF.

V usage is TRBV7-2 and J usage is TRBJ1-2, with D hard to call. The CDR3 runs to 16 residues. Germline V lookup: CDR1 SGHTA, CDR2 FQGNSA. V shed 3 bases and J shed 4 bases, with 18 bases lying between them. The CDR3 nucleotides are TGTGCCAGCAGCTTCGAGTTTCTGGGTAACGGCTATGGCTACACCTTC. Protein: CASSFEFLGNGYGYTF.

The chain couples TRBV19 to TRBJ2-1; TRBD2 matches 8 bases. CDR1 LNHDA and CDR2 SQIVND come from the germline V gene (reference sequence). The CDR3 length is 15 residues. J gave up 5 bases and V 5 bases, and 8 bases lay outside the gene matches. In nucleotides, the CDR3 is TGTGCCAGTAGTGTGCGGGAGGCCGGGAACAATGAGCAGTTCTTC. Amino acids: CASSVREAGNNEQFF.

This rearrangement joins TRBV30 to TRBJ2-7; 10 bases are shared with TRBD2. J lost 3 bases, V lost 0 bases, and 5 bases had no gene match. CDR1 and CDR2 from the germline V gene are GTSNPN and SVGIG (reference sequence). The CDR3 consists of 15 residues. The CDR3 DNA sequence: TGTGCCTGGAGTGTACGAGCTAGCGGGAGCTACGAGCAGTACTTC. Translating it yields CAWSVRASGSYEQYF.

This rearrangement joins TRBV9 to TRBJ2-1; 7 bases fit TRBD1. Germline values: CDR1 SGDLS, CDR2 YYNGEE. The CDR3 is made up of 15 amino acids. Trimming removed 2 bases from V and 4 bases from J; junction bases left unmatched: 6. Written as DNA, the CDR3 is TGTGCCAGCAGCGTGGCCGGGACAGATTACAATGAGCAGTTCTTC. Translation: CASSVAGTDYNEQFF.

V usage is TRBV7-2 and J usage is TRBJ2-7, with 10 bases identical to TRBD1. CDR1 is SGHTA, CDR2 FQGNSA, per germline. CDR3 size: 14 residues. The J segment lost 5 bases and the V segment lost 5 bases, leaving 6 bases of the junction unmatched. CDR3 amino acids: CASSPGQGYHEQYF. CDR3 nucleotides: TGTGCCAGCAGCCCGGGACAGGGGTACCACGAGCAGTACTTC.

A few counts support this clone. The rearrangement links TRBV12-5 to TRBJ2-1; 10 bases fit TRBD1. The CDR3 is 16 amino acids. Per the germline V gene, CDR1 is LGHNT and CDR2 is FRNRAP. V lost 6 bases to trimming and J lost 4 bases; unmatched junction nucleotides: 9. The CDR3 loop reads CASGPAGTGVYNEQFF. CDR3 nucleotides: TGTGCTAGTGGCCCTGCCGGGACAGGGGTTTACAATGAGCAGTTCTTC.

The chain joins TRBV7-2 to TRBJ1-1; D unresolved. The CDR3 loop spans 15 amino acids. The V gene lost 2 bases and the J gene lost 0 bases, with 10 bases spanning the gap. The V gene's germline CDR1 is SGHTA and CDR2 FQGNSA. The CDR3 sequence: CASSLWGSMNTEAFF. The CDR3 nucleotides read TGTGCCAGCAGCTTATGGGGTTCCATGAACACTGAAGCTTTCTTT.

This chain links TRBV11-2 with TRBJ2-3; 9 bases are shared with TRBD2. CDR3 size: 15 residues. Per germline, CDR1 SGHAT and CDR2 FQNNGV. V was pared by 5 bases and J by 5 bases, with 8 bases of the junction left unmatched. CDR3 in DNA: TGTGCCAGCAGCCCCTGGCGGGGGGGCCGAGATACGCAGTATTTT. It yields the protein CASSPWRGGRDTQYF. Looking up the rest from reference TRBV11-2 and TRBJ2-3 gives the full variable domain: EAGVAQSPRYKIIEKRQSVAFWCNPISGHATLYWYQQILGQGPKLLIQFQNNGVVDDSQLPKDRFSAERLKGVDSTLKIQPAKLEDSAVYLCASSPWRGGRDTQYFGPGTRLTVL.

This clone occurred a few times. This rearrangement joins TRBV5-4 to TRBJ2-4; TRBD2 matches 12 bases. The CDR3 extends over 19 amino acids. V shed 2 bases, J shed 2 bases, and the junction held 11 bases outside the gene matches. In germline, CDR1 is SGHNT, CDR2 YYREEE (reference sequence). For the CDR3, the DNA is TGTGCCAGCAGCTTCGTCCGGCTAGCGGGAGGGACGACCAAAAACATTCAGTACTTC. It codes for CASSFVRLAGGTTKNIQYF.

This clone has a handful of counts. The V and J genes are TRBV29-1 and TRBJ2-5; 9 nucleotides align to TRBD2. Germline V gene lookup returns CDR1 SQVTM and CDR2 ANQGSEA. The CDR3 loop spans 15 amino acids. V dropped 6 bases and J dropped 2; count of bases not matched to a gene: 10. CDR3 protein: CSVPGASGEQETQYF. CDR3 DNA sequence: TGCAGCGTCCCGGGGGCTAGCGGGGAGCAAGAGACCCAGTACTTC.

Only one count was recorded for this clone. The CDR3 region has the DNA TGTGCCAGCAGCGTAGGGACTACAGCTGGCACAGATACGCAGTATTTT. It encodes CASSVGTTAGTDTQYF. This chain joins TRBV9 and TRBJ2-3; TRBD2 might be the D (6 bases). CDR3 length equals 16 residues. Looked up from germline, CDR1 is SGDLS and CDR2 is YYNGEE. V was pared by 0 bases and J by 1 base, with 12 bases between. The full variable domain, completed using reference TRBV9 and TRBJ2-3, is DSGVTQTPKHLITATGQRVTLRCSPRSGDLSVYWYQQSLDQGLQFLIQYYNGEERAKGNILERFSAQQFPDLHSELNLSSLELGDSALYFCASSVGTTAGTDTQYFGPGTRLTVL.

V usage is TRBV9 and J usage is TRBJ2-3, with no clear D. The CDR3 is 15 residues long. Germline loops: CDR1 SGDLS, CDR2 YYNGEE. V lost 4 bases to trimming and J lost 4 bases, with 16 bases between them. CDR3 sequence: CASSTSPALADTQYF. The CDR3 DNA follows: TGTGCCAGCAGCACCTCTCCGGCTCTGGCAGATACGCAGTATTTT. The entire variable domain, with the rest obtained from reference TRBV9 and TRBJ2-3, is as follows: DSGVTQTPKHLITATGQRVTLRCSPRSGDLSVYWYQQSLDQGLQFLIQYYNGEERAKGNILERFSAQQFPDLHSELNLSSLELGDSALYFCASSTSPALADTQYFGPGTRLTVL.

In this sample, this clone turned up a few times. The chain joins TRBV23-1 to TRBJ1-5; no firm D call. TRBV23-1 is known as an ORF, though its function is uncertain. There are 15 residues in the CDR3. V was trimmed by 0 bases and J by 2 bases, leaving 8 bases between them. The CDR3 region has the DNA TGCGCCAGCAGTCAATCGTACAGAGGCAATCAGCCCCAGCATTTT. Its protein is CASSQSYRGNQPQHF.

This clone was detected a few times. The V and J genes are TRBV10-3 and TRBJ2-5; TRBD1 aligns across 8 bases. The CDR3 runs 15 residues. The junction had 10 bases not matched to a gene; V was cut back by 3 bases and J by 7 bases. Germline values: CDR1 ENHRY, CDR2 SYGVKD. DNA for the CDR3: TGTGCCATCAGTGATAGTACAGGGGGACTTTGGACCCAGTACTTC. Translating it yields CAISDSTGGLWTQYF.

This clone was seen more than once but under ten times. The chain is built from TRBV2 and TRBJ2-1, with D possibly TRBD1 on 5 matching bases. The CDR3 has 12 amino acids. Germline values: CDR1 SNHLY, CDR2 FYNNEI. V gave up 6 bases and J gave up 6 bases, with 9 bases separating them. The CDR3 sequence is CASRPDINEQFF. The CDR3 DNA follows: TGTGCCAGCAGGCCGGACATCAATGAGCAGTTCTTC.

This clone has more than one count but fewer than ten. This sequence joins TRBV28 and TRBJ1-4, with 7 bases identical to TRBD1. With 7 bases clipped from V and 4 bases from J, the junction kept 6 bases outside the gene matches. Per germline, CDR1 MDHEN and CDR2 SYDVKM. The length of the CDR3 is 14 residues. CDR3 coding DNA: TGTGCCAGCACCCTGACAGGGTATAATGAAAAACTGTTTTTT. Translated: CASTLTGYNEKLFF.

This clone has only a few counts. The rearrangement links TRBV19 to TRBJ2-5; D is perhaps TRBD2 (6 bases). This CDR3 has 13 amino acids. V dropped 9 bases and J dropped 1 base, with 12 bases sitting between them. Per the germline V gene, CDR1 is LNHDA and CDR2 is SQIVND (reference sequence). The CDR3 DNA is TGTGCCAGCGGGAGTGGAGTCCAAGAGACCCAGTACTTC. Protein product: CASGSGVQETQYF. The full variable domain, its missing parts supplied by reference TRBV19 and TRBJ2-5, is DGGITQSPKYLFRKEGQNVTLSCEQNLNHDAMYWYRQDPGQGLRLIYYSQIVNDFQKGDIAEGYSVSREKKESFPLTVTSAQKNPTAFYLCASGSGVQETQYFGPGTRLLVL.

The chain carries TRBV18 and TRBJ2-1; the D is unclear. The CDR3 spans 13 residues. Germline CDR1 KGHSH, CDR2 LQKENI. Trimming cost V 5 bases and J 9 bases, with 14 bases left between them. The CDR3 here is CASSNSGFGEQFF. DNA of the CDR3: TGTGCCAGCTCAAATTCTGGGTTTGGTGAGCAGTTCTTC.

The J gene is TRBJ1-5, the V gene TRBV4-1; D is unclear. Germline CDR1 and CDR2: MGHRA and YSYEKL. The CDR3 has 15 amino acids. Trimming took off 0 bases at V and 7 bases at J, with 13 bases between the two ends. CDR3 coding DNA: TGCGCCAGCAGCCAAGATCCGGGAGGCAGACAGCCCCAGCATTTT. Its protein is CASSQDPGGRQPQHF.